The 27 T cell receptor beta chains below all came from one sample that was sequenced in a study of blood T cell repertoires in COVID-19. Profiled with immunoSEQ multiplex PCR; TCRdb holds only in-frame clones, not every one. The sample has fewer than 35,000 clones, roughly 87% seen once. The sample was peripheral blood. The receptors stem from a man aged 45-60 years with active or convalescent COVID-19.

V gene TRBV27 combines with J gene TRBJ1-5; D is unclear. Germline V gene data show CDR1 as MNHEY and CDR2 as SMNVEV (reference sequence). V was pared by 7 bases and J by 4 bases, with 14 bases between. The CDR3 totals 14 residues. The CDR3 here is CASNRHGGNQPQHF. The CDR3 DNA sequence: TGTGCCAGCAACCGACATGGTGGGAATCAGCCCCAGCATTTT.

The table lists this clone with a count of one. V is TRBV19 and J is TRBJ2-5; 7 bases agree with TRBD2. Trimming cost V 1 base and J 5 bases; bases outside gene matches: 10. Germline-derived CDR1 and CDR2 are LNHDA and SQIVND (reference sequence). The CDR3 is made up of 16 amino acids. The CDR3 loop reads CASSIATPAGKETQYF. DNA for the CDR3: TGTGCCAGTAGTATAGCCACCCCAGCGGGGAAGGAGACCCAGTACTTC.

The rearrangement joins TRBV12-5 to TRBJ2-1; 10 bases are shared with TRBD1. Per germline, CDR1 LGHNT and CDR2 FRNRAP. The CDR3 spans 16 residues. With 5 bases clipped from V and 6 bases from J, the junction kept 10 bases outside the gene matches. The CDR3: CASGATGTGVFNEQFF. CDR3 in DNA: TGTGCTAGTGGTGCGACCGGGACAGGGGTTTTCAATGAGCAGTTCTTC.

In this sample, this clone turned up once. The V and J genes are TRBV18 and TRBJ2-3; D is possibly TRBD2 (6 bases). Germline values: CDR1 KGHSH, CDR2 LQKENI. V lost 0 bases to trimming and J lost 2 bases, with 12 bases between them. This CDR3 contains 16 residues. The CDR3 DNA sequence: TGTGCCAGCTCACCACCCTGGGACTTACCCACAGATACGCAGTATTTT. Translating it yields CASSPPWDLPTDTQYF.

This clone was observed a single time. V and J are TRBV28 and TRBJ2-1, with a tentative D call TRBD1 (5 bases). The CDR3 is 13 residues long. Between the trimmed V and J ends, which lost 3 bases and 8 bases, there was a span of 11 bases. Germline-derived CDR1 and CDR2 are MDHEN and SYDVKM. The CDR3 spells CASSFTGWDEQFF. CDR3 DNA sequence: TGTGCCAGCAGTTTCACAGGTTGGGATGAGCAGTTCTTC.

The V and J genes are TRBV7-2 and TRBJ2-3; 12 bases are shared with TRBD2. There are 16 residues in the CDR3. CDR1 is SGHTA, CDR2 FQGNSA, per germline. With 2 bases clipped from V and 4 bases from J, the junction kept 4 bases outside the gene matches. This CDR3 reads CASSLRLAGVADTQYF. The DNA of the CDR3 is TGTGCCAGCAGCTTAAGACTAGCGGGAGTAGCAGATACGCAGTATTTT.

The chain recombines TRBV27 with TRBJ2-5; 11 positions agree with TRBD2. Germline V gene lookup returns CDR1 MNHEY and CDR2 SMNVEV (reference sequence). V shed 8 bases and J 5 bases; nucleotides not matched to a gene: 10. This CDR3 spans 15 amino acids. The CDR3 sequence is CASGRRTSGRETQYF. CDR3 DNA: TGTGCCAGCGGACGGCGGACTAGCGGGCGGGAGACCCAGTACTTC.

The V and J genes are TRBV4-3 and TRBJ2-1; TRBD2 aligns across 13 bases. V lost 4 bases and J lost 9; bases outside the gene matches: 15. This CDR3 region has 18 residues. Germline-derived CDR1 and CDR2 are LGHNA and YSLEER. This CDR3 is CASSRKPKLAGGPVEQFF. CDR3 bases: TGCGCCAGCAGCCGAAAGCCGAAACTAGCGGGAGGGCCTGTTGAGCAGTTCTTC.

The rearrangement links TRBV28 to TRBJ2-7, with D perhaps matching TRBD1 (5 bases). Germline V CDR1 and CDR2: MDHEN, SYDVKM. The V end was cut by 8 bases, the J end by 0 bases, with 14 bases between. This CDR3 is built from 14 residues. The CDR3 loop is CASQSADSSYEQYF. The CDR3 DNA reads as TGTGCCAGCCAGTCCGCCGACAGCTCCTACGAGCAGTACTTC.

The chain employs TRBV21-1 and TRBJ1-5; the table names TRBD1, a call not compared with the DNA. TRBV21-1 is classified as a pseudogene. The CDR3 covers 18 residues. This CDR3 reads CASRGKYARTGKNQPQHF. The CDR3, as DNA: TGTGCCAGCAGGGGGAAATATGCCAGGACAGGGAAGAATCAGCCCCAGCATTTT.

V usage is TRBV23-1 and J usage is TRBJ1-5, with 7 bases aligning to TRBD1. Being an ORF, TRBV23-1 has a function that is uncertain. Trimming at V came to 3 bases and at J to 0 bases, leaving 5 bases not matched to a gene. The CDR3 has 16 amino acids. The CDR3 DNA reads as TGCGCCAGCAGTCAGGGGGGACAGTATAGCAATCAGCCCCAGCATTTT. It is translated as CASSQGGQYSNQPQHF.

The rearrangement uses TRBV19 and TRBJ2-7; 7 bases are a match to TRBD1. The V segment lost 3 bases and the J segment 1 base; nucleotides outside the gene matches: 6. The germline gives CDR1 LNHDA, CDR2 SQIVND (reference sequence). The length of the CDR3 is 15 residues. The CDR3, as DNA: TGTGCCAGTAGTATCGCCGACAGGGTATCCTACGAGCAGTACTTC. It yields the protein CASSIADRVSYEQYF.

The chain has TRBV7-9 and TRBJ1-2; 7 bases line up with TRBD1. V was clipped by 1 base and J by 6 bases; unmatched bases: 2. The CDR3 extends over 13 amino acids. Germline loops: CDR1 SEHNR, CDR2 FQNEAQ (reference sequence). Here the CDR3 reads CASSLVDRDGYTF. For the CDR3, the DNA is TGTGCCAGCAGCTTAGTAGACAGGGATGGCTACACCTTC. Combining the CDR3 with reference TRBV7-9 and TRBJ1-2 gives the whole variable domain DTGVSQNPRHKITKRGQNVTFRCDPISEHNRLYWYRQTLGQGPEFLTYFQNEAQLEKSRLLSDRFSAERPKGSFSTLEIQRTEQGDSAMYLCASSLVDRDGYTFGSGTRLTVV.

The genes are TRBV5-6 and TRBJ2-7; perhaps TRBD2 as D (5 bases). Germline V gene lookup returns CDR1 SGHDT and CDR2 YYEEEE. The CDR3 runs 14 residues. Deletions cut 4 bases from V and 3 bases from J, with 14 bases between. CDR3 sequence reads: CASSGRDNVYEQYF. The CDR3 DNA reads TGTGCCAGCAGCGGGAGAGACAACGTCTACGAGCAGTACTTC. The full variable domain, completed using reference TRBV5-6 and TRBJ2-7, is DAGVTQSPTHLIKTRGQQVTLRCSPKSGHDTVSWYQQALGQGPQFIFQYYEEEERQRGNFPDRFSGHQFPNYSSELNVNALLLGDSALYLCASSGRDNVYEQYFGPGTRLTVT.

This chain links TRBV4-3 with TRBJ1-3; a possible D gene is TRBD1 (5 bases). CDR1 and CDR2 from the germline V gene are LGHNA and YSLEER. The CDR3 runs 15 residues. Trimming removed 2 bases at V and 1 base at J, with 9 bases between. In nucleotides, the CDR3 is TGCGCCAGCAGCCAAAGAGCAGGGTCTGGAAACACCATATATTTT. Encoded protein: CASSQRAGSGNTIYF.

The V gene is TRBV18, the J gene TRBJ1-4; TRBD1 agrees at 10 bases. This CDR3 comprises 13 residues. Losses at the gene ends were 3 bases for V and 8 bases for J; bases not matched to a gene: 0. Germline lookup yields CDR1 KGHSH and CDR2 LQKENI. CDR3 in DNA: TGTGCCAGCTCACCGGGACAGGGGGAAAAACTGTTTTTT. Translation gives CASSPGQGEKLFF. Full variable domain (remainder filled in from reference TRBV18 and TRBJ1-4): NAGVMQNPRHLVRRRGQEARLRCSPMKGHSHVYWYRQLPEEGLKFMVYLQKENIIDESGMPKERFSAEFPKEGPSILRIQQVVRGDSAAYFCASSPGQGEKLFFGSGTQLSVL.

The CDR3 DNA sequence: TGCGCCAGCAGCCAAGATAGGGGTACCGGCCACGAGCAGTACTTC. Residues: CASSQDRGTGHEQYF. V gene TRBV4-3 combines with J gene TRBJ2-7; weak D call: TRBD1 (5 bases). The germline gives CDR1 LGHNA, CDR2 YSLEER. The CDR3 is 15 residues long. V was pared by 0 bases and J by 5 bases, with 14 bases between.

The rearrangement uses TRBV15 and TRBJ1-1; D uncertain. V lost 0 bases to trimming and J lost 3 bases, with 8 bases between them. CDR3 size: 14 residues. CDR1 LNHNV and CDR2 YYDKDF come from the germline V gene (reference sequence). CDR3 nucleotide sequence: TGTGCCACCAGCAGAGAGACTCGGGACACTGAAGCTTTCTTT. It translates to CATSRETRDTEAFF.

The table lists this clone with a few counts. This sequence joins TRBV2 and TRBJ1-1; D might be TRBD1 (6 bases). Trimming pared 7 bases from V and 0 bases from J, leaving 12 bases between. From germline, CDR1 is SNHLY and CDR2 FYNNEI. The CDR3 covers 14 residues. The CDR3 bases are TGTGCCAGCAAGGGGGGGCGGATGAACACTGAAGCTTTCTTT. It yields the protein CASKGGRMNTEAFF.

The chain has TRBV27 and TRBJ2-7; TRBD2 agrees at 10 bases. From germline, CDR1 is MNHEY and CDR2 SMNVEV (reference sequence). This CDR3 spans 16 amino acids. Trimming at V came to 2 bases and at J to 2 bases, leaving 6 bases not matched to a gene. For the CDR3, the DNA is TGTGCCAGCAGTTTAAGACTAGCGGGTTACACCTACGAGCAGTACTTC. Translated: CASSLRLAGYTYEQYF.

The CDR3 nucleotides are TGTGCCAGCAGTAAAGGGGGGGCCAATCAGCCCCAGCATTTT. It specifies CASSKGGANQPQHF. The V call is TRBV28, the J call TRBJ1-5; tentatively, D is TRBD1 (6 bases). The germline CDR1 and CDR2 sequences are MDHEN and SYDVKM. This CDR3 region has 14 residues. Trimming shortened V by 5 bases and J by 3 bases, and 11 bases separated the two germline ends. The whole variable domain, remainder taken from reference TRBV28 and TRBJ1-5, is DVKVTQSSRYLVKRTGEKVFLECVQDMDHENMFWYRQDPGLGLRLIYFSYDVKMKEKGDIPEGYSVSREKKERFSLILESASTNQTSMYLCASSKGGANQPQHFGDGTRLSIL.

CDR3 DNA sequence: TGTGCCAGCAGCCAACGGAGAGGGGGGCAGGGGGCAGGGAAACTGTTTTTT. Protein product: CASSQRRGGQGAGKLFF. The chain is built from TRBV14 and TRBJ1-4, with TRBD1 matching over 8 bases. CDR1 SGHDN and CDR2 FVKESK come from the germline V gene. The CDR3 contains 17 residues. V shed 2 bases and J 11 bases; nucleotides not matched to a gene: 16.

This chain links TRBV7-8 with TRBJ2-7; 7 bases agree with TRBD1. This CDR3 is 16 amino acids long. The germline V gene has CDR1 SGHVS and CDR2 FQNEAQ. J gave up 3 bases and V 2 bases, and 10 bases lay outside the gene matches. Here the CDR3 reads CASSLPTGTAIYEQYF. The CDR3 DNA sequence: TGTGCCAGCAGCTTACCTACCGGGACAGCAATCTACGAGCAGTACTTC. The entire variable domain, with the rest obtained from reference TRBV7-8 and TRBJ2-7, is as follows: GAGVSQSPRYKVAKRGQDVALRCDPISGHVSLFWYQQALGQGPEFLTYFQNEAQLDKSGLPSDRFFAERPEGSVSTLKIQRTQQEDSAVYLCASSLPTGTAIYEQYFGPGTRLTVT.

This clone occurred a few times. The chain recombines TRBV15 with TRBJ2-1; possibly TRBD1 for D (6 bases). Germline-derived CDR1 and CDR2 are LNHNV and YYDKDF (reference sequence). The V end lost 1 base, the J end lost 0 bases, and 7 bases lay between the germline ends. There are 15 residues in the CDR3. The CDR3 loop is CATSRGQASYNEQFF. The CDR3 coding sequence is TGTGCCACCAGCAGAGGACAGGCCTCCTACAATGAGCAGTTCTTC.

The rearrangement links TRBV5-1 to TRBJ1-2; a weak D match, TRBD1 (5 bases). The CDR3 loop spans 12 amino acids. V lost 4 bases and J lost 8, with 12 bases in between. Germline CDR1 reads SGHRS; CDR2 reads YFSETQ. The CDR3 is CASSNQGWGYTF. The CDR3 nucleotides read TGCGCCAGCAGCAATCAGGGTTGGGGCTACACCTTC.

The V call is TRBV16, the J call TRBJ2-2; the match to TRBD1 covers 9 bases. Trimming at V came to 0 bases and at J to 4 bases, leaving 6 bases not matched to a gene. The CDR3 extends over 17 amino acids. Germline V gene sequence: CDR1 KGHSY, CDR2 FQNENV. The CDR3 reads CASSQSGGTGITGELFF. CDR3 DNA sequence: TGTGCCAGCAGCCAATCAGGTGGGACAGGGATCACCGGGGAGCTGTTTTTT.

Only one count was recorded for this clone. This chain joins TRBV5-1 and TRBJ1-4; possibly TRBD1 for D (5 bases). V was shortened by 6 bases and J by 12 bases, with 18 bases between the two germline ends. Germline values: CDR1 SGHRS, CDR2 YFSETQ. The CDR3 is made up of 13 amino acids. CDR3 residues: CASTSAGTGELFF. The CDR3 region has the DNA TGCGCCAGCACCTCCGCGGGGACGGGCGAACTGTTTTTT.